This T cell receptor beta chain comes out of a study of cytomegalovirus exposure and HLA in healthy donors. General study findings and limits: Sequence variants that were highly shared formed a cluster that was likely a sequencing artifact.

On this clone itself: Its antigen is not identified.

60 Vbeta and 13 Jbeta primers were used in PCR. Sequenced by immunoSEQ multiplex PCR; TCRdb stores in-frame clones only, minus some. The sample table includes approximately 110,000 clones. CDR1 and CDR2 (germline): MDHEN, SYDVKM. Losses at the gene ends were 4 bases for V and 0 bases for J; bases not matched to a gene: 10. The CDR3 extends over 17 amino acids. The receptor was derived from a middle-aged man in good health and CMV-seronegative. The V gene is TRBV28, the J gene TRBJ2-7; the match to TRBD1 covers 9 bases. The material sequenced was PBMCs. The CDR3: CASSSPMGQGLSYEQYF. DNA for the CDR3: TGTGCCAGCAGTTCCCCGATGGGACAGGGCCTCTCCTACGAGCAGTACTTC.